This entry lists 29 T cell receptor beta chains sequenced from one sample in a study of molecular identifiers for immune sequencing clone quantification. TCRdb re-called the PCR reads with MiXCR, one entry per CDR3 protein. The table has around 480,000 distinct CDR3 sequences, about 26% seen once. Sample: naive CD8+ T cells from blood, with Jurkat cell RNA spiked in. Documented subset: FACS-sorted CD8+CD4-CCR7+CD45RA+ naive T cells. Source of these receptors: a human donor in good health. Some libraries in this study had Jurkat cell RNA spiked in.

In this sample, this clonotype turned up a few times. The chain has TRBV15 and TRBJ2-2; D gene unclear. The germline V gene has CDR1 LNHNV and CDR2 YYDKDF (reference sequence). V lost 1 base and J 3 bases, leaving 9 bases between the germline ends. This CDR3 spans 15 amino acids. CDR3 sequence (DNA): TGTGCCACCAGCAGAGTTCCAGAGTACACCGGGGAGCTGTTTTTT. Encoded protein: CATSRVPEYTGELFF.

The chain employs TRBV6-2 or TRBV6-3 and TRBJ2-7; 13 positions match TRBD2. The CDR3 contains 15 residues. V gave up 5 bases and J gave up 5 bases; unmatched junction bases: 6. Germline-derived CDR1 and CDR2 are MNHEY and SVGEGT. CDR3 sequence: CASSHRLAGGHEQYF. The CDR3 DNA follows: TGTGCCAGCAGTCATAGACTAGCGGGAGGCCACGAGCAGTACTTC.

This clonotype has a count of ten or more. V and J are TRBV2 and TRBJ2-3; TRBD2 agrees at 10 bases. Trimming removed 5 bases from V and 7 bases from J; junction bases left unmatched: 9. The length of the CDR3 is 15 residues. Germline CDR1 is SNHLY and CDR2 is FYNNEI. CDR3 in amino acids: CASSNQAGGPNTQYF. CDR3 coding DNA: TGTGCCAGCAGTAATCAAGCGGGGGGGCCGAATACGCAGTATTTT.

This clonotype was seen a few times. The rearrangement uses TRBV12-3 or TRBV12-4 and TRBJ2-1; D is perhaps TRBD1 (5 bases). The V end was cut by 3 bases, the J end by 3 bases, with 12 bases between. This CDR3 is built from 15 residues. The CDR3 sequence is CASSFSQGFYNEQFF. The CDR3 DNA follows: TGTGCCAGCAGTTTCAGTCAGGGCTTCTACAATGAGCAGTTCTTC.

The chain has TRBV20-1 and TRBJ1-1; 7 bases map to TRBD1. The CDR3 loop spans 14 amino acids. Trimming cost V 0 bases and J 0 bases; bases outside gene matches: 1. Germline V gives CDR1 DFQATT, CDR2 SNEGSKA (reference sequence). CDR3 sequence (DNA): TGCAGTGCTAGAGAGGACAGGTTGAACACTGAAGCTTTCTTT. It codes for CSAREDRLNTEAFF.

A remark on this clonotype: A much larger clone differs by one base, so this may be a read error. The chain links TRBV7-2 to TRBJ2-7, with D possibly called TRBD1 or TRBD2 (6 bases each). Germline V lookup: CDR1 SGHTA, CDR2 FQGNSA. The CDR3 has 14 residues. CDR3 sequence: CASGFGGGAYEQYF. CDR3 coding DNA: TGTGCCAGCGGCTTTGGGGGCGGGGCCTACGAGCAGTACTTC.

This clonotype was seen at least ten times. The chain carries TRBV2 and TRBJ2-5, with 7 bases lining up with TRBD1. Germline V gene data show CDR1 as SNHLY and CDR2 as FYNNEI. Trimming took 4 bases from V and 2 from J; bases not matched to a gene: 4. The CDR3 contains 14 residues. The chain's CDR3 is CASSGWTGQETQYF. The CDR3 DNA reads TGTGCCAGCAGTGGATGGACAGGTCAAGAGACCCAGTACTTC.

This clonotype was observed at least ten times. V usage is TRBV4-1 and J usage is TRBJ1-2; TRBD1 agrees at 7 bases. CDR1 is MGHRA and CDR2 is YSYEKL in the germline V gene. The CDR3 loop spans 16 amino acids. Trimming at V came to 0 bases and at J to 4 bases, leaving 8 bases not matched to a gene. The CDR3 is CASSQEGDRGSYGYTF. DNA of the CDR3: TGCGCCAGCAGCCAAGAGGGGGACAGAGGAAGCTATGGCTACACCTTC.

This clonotype was detected only a few times. A much more abundant neighbour one base away suggests this may be a read error. The V and J genes are TRBV27 and TRBJ1-4, with unresolved D. V gave up 3 bases and J gave up 4 bases, with 3 bases separating them. CDR1 and CDR2 from the germline V gene are MNHEY and SMNVEV (reference sequence). The CDR3 has 12 amino acids. The CDR3 coding sequence is TGTGCCAGCAGTTTTCTTAATGAAAAACTGTTTTTT. This translates into CASSFLNEKLFF.

Comments on this clonotype: The junction differs from germline at one of its ends, possibly a read error. The CDR3 DNA reads TGTGCCAGCAGTCCCTCCCCCGGGGACTCACAAGAGCCCCAGTACTTC. Translation gives CASSPSPGDSQEPQYF. The chain employs TRBV27 and TRBJ2-5, with D possibly matching TRBD2 (6 bases). Germline V gene sequence: CDR1 MNHEY, CDR2 SMNVEV (reference sequence). CDR3 length equals 16 residues.

This clonotype was counted a single time. Possible read error: a much larger clone is one base away. The chain's CDR3 is CASSDGQDYGQYF. DNA for the CDR3: TGTGCCAGCAGCGATGGACAGGACTACGGGCAGTACTTC. The chain is built from TRBV12-3 or TRBV12-4 and TRBJ2-7; weak D call: TRBD1 (7 bases). This CDR3 is 13 amino acids long.

The rearrangement links TRBV7-9 to TRBJ2-7, with D tentatively TRBD1 (6 bases). CDR3 length equals 14 residues. The ends were cut back, 5 bases at V and 5 bases at J, with 16 bases in the middle. Germline values: CDR1 SEHNR, CDR2 FQNEAQ (reference sequence). CDR3 in amino acids: CASSPPTGSDEQYF. In nucleotides, the CDR3 is TGTGCCAGCAGCCCACCGACAGGATCCGACGAGCAGTACTTC.

The chain links TRBV27 to TRBJ1-5; 7 nucleotides align to TRBD1. Germline V gene data show CDR1 as MNHEY and CDR2 as SMNVEV (reference sequence). This CDR3 region has 16 residues. V shed 0 bases and J 3 bases; nucleotides not matched to a gene: 5. The chain's CDR3 is CASSLSGGGNNQPQHF. In DNA, the CDR3 is TGTGCCAGCAGTTTATCAGGGGGCGGCAACAATCAGCCCCAGCATTTT.

This clonotype has a count of ten or more. This chain links TRBV7-8 with TRBJ1-1; maybe TRBD1 (6 bases). CDR3 size: 14 residues. With 5 bases removed from V and 6 bases from J, the gap between germline ends came to 16 bases. Germline V gene sequence: CDR1 SGHVS, CDR2 FQNEAQ. CDR3 loop: CASSHMRGKPEAFF. DNA for the CDR3: TGTGCCAGCAGCCACATGAGGGGGAAGCCTGAAGCTTTCTTT. The full variable domain, rest sourced from reference TRBV7-8 and TRBJ1-1, is GAGVSQSPRYKVAKRGQDVALRCDPISGHVSLFWYQQALGQGPEFLTYFQNEAQLDKSGLPSDRFFAERPEGSVSTLKIQRTQQEDSAVYLCASSHMRGKPEAFFGQGTRLTVV.

This clonotype was observed at least ten times. The chain recombines TRBV6-2 or TRBV6-3 with TRBJ2-2, with D hard to call. The V gene lost 3 bases and the J gene lost 2 bases, with 10 bases spanning the gap. The germline gives CDR1 MNHEY, CDR2 SVGEGT. The CDR3 is 15 residues long. In nucleotides, the CDR3 is TGTGCCAGCAGTTATTACCCACACAACACCGGGGAGCTGTTTTTT. Protein sequence: CASSYYPHNTGELFF.

The chain is built from TRBV3-1 and TRBJ1-1; no definite D call. With 0 bases removed from V and 2 bases from J, the gap between germline ends came to 13 bases. The CDR3 sequence is 16 residues long. Germline V gives CDR1 LGHDT, CDR2 YNNKEL (reference sequence). CDR3: CASSQDLRVENTEAFF. CDR3 nucleotides: TGTGCCAGCAGCCAAGATCTCCGGGTTGAAAACACTGAAGCTTTCTTT.

This clonotype was seen a handful of times. This sequence joins TRBV30 and TRBJ2-2, with TRBD2 identical over 12 bases. CDR3 length equals 16 residues. Per germline, CDR1 GTSNPN and CDR2 SVGIG (reference sequence). The J segment lost 6 bases and the V segment lost 6 bases, leaving 11 bases of the junction unmatched. The CDR3 sequence is CACPGLAGRYAGELFF. CDR3 DNA sequence: TGTGCCTGCCCTGGACTAGCGGGGAGGTATGCCGGGGAGCTGTTTTTT.

The chain recombines TRBV6-2 or TRBV6-3 with TRBJ1-1; unclear D gene. The germline V gene encodes CDR1 MNHEY and CDR2 SVGEGT. The ends were cut back, 4 bases at V and 7 bases at J, with 7 bases in the middle. The CDR3 has 11 amino acids. In DNA, the CDR3 is TGTGCCAGCAGTTCGCCCGGTGAAGCTTTCTTT. Translation gives CASSSPGEAFF.

This clonotype was seen a handful of times. The chain is built from TRBV12-3 or TRBV12-4 and TRBJ2-5; TRBD2 agrees at 9 bases. The CDR3 length is 15 residues. V gave up 6 bases and J gave up 1 base; unmatched junction bases: 6. The CDR3 is CASSPSSGGQETQYF. CDR3 nucleotide sequence: TGTGCCAGCAGCCCGAGTAGCGGGGGCCAAGAGACCCAGTACTTC.

The chain recombines TRBV6-5 with TRBJ1-1; no firm D call. The ends were cut back, 2 bases at V and 13 bases at J, with 11 bases in the middle. CDR1 and CDR2 from the germline V gene are MNHEY and SVGAGI. The CDR3 has 11 amino acids. The CDR3, as DNA: TGTGCCAGCAGTTACGGGAGTAAAGTTTTCTTT. It yields the protein CASSYGSKVFF.

In this sample, this clonotype turned up a few times. The chain has TRBV28 and TRBJ2-3, with 8 nucleotides matching TRBD2. V gave up 3 bases and J gave up 0 bases; unmatched junction bases: 8. Germline lookup yields CDR1 MDHEN and CDR2 SYDVKM. CDR3 length: 17 residues. CDR3 DNA sequence: TGTGCCAGCAGTTTTAGCGGGAATCACATTAGCACAGATACGCAGTATTTT. Protein sequence: CASSFSGNHISTDTQYF.

About this clonotype: A much larger clone is a single base away; this may be a read error. The chain employs TRBV27 and TRBJ1-5; maybe TRBD1 (5 bases). Trimming shortened V by 7 bases and J by 3 bases, and 10 bases separated the two germline ends. Germline CDR1 reads MNHEY; CDR2 reads SMNVEV (reference sequence). The CDR3 spans 13 residues. CDR3 bases: TGTGCCAGCAATTACAGGTTCAATCAGCCCCAGCATTTT. Protein: CASNYRFNQPQHF.

This clonotype turned up a few times. This chain connects TRBV7-9 to TRBJ2-5; no clear D gene. V was trimmed by 2 bases and J by 3 bases, leaving 7 bases between them. CDR1 is SEHNR, CDR2 FQNEAQ, per germline (reference sequence). This CDR3 is 13 amino acids long. The CDR3 DNA is TGTGCCAGCAGCTTACGAGTTGAAGAGACCCAGTACTTC. Its translation is CASSLRVEETQYF.

In this sample, this clonotype turned up many times. The CDR3 region is CASSLAGTAFILNTEAFF. DNA of the CDR3: TGTGCCAGCAGCTTGGCCGGGACAGCGTTCATCCTGAACACTGAAGCTTTCTTT. This chain uses TRBV5-4 with TRBJ1-1; 7 bases match TRBD1. The V and J ends lost 0 bases and 0 bases, in that order; junction bases with no gene match: 11. The germline V gene encodes CDR1 SGHNT and CDR2 YYREEE (reference sequence). The CDR3 has 18 residues.

The sample holds many counts of this clonotype. The chain recombines TRBV27 with TRBJ1-5; D call uncertain. The CDR3 has 14 residues. Germline values: CDR1 MNHEY, CDR2 SMNVEV (reference sequence). Trimming pared 4 bases from V and 7 bases from J, leaving 14 bases between. The CDR3 spells CASSSYGLGQPQHF. CDR3 nucleotide sequence: TGTGCCAGCAGTTCCTACGGTCTAGGACAGCCCCAGCATTTT.

With regard to this clonotype: The junction departs from germline at one end; a sequencing error may be responsible. This chain links TRBV30 with TRBJ1-1, with D unresolved. Per the germline V gene, CDR1 is GTSNPN and CDR2 is SVGIG (reference sequence). The CDR3 covers 12 residues. In DNA form, the CDR3 reads TGTGCCTATAAGCAGGAAAGCACTGAAACTTTCTTT. Encoded protein: CAYKQESTETFF. The whole variable domain, filled in from reference TRBV30 and TRBJ1-1, reads SQTIHQWPATLVQPVGSPLSLECTVEGTSNPNLYWYRQAAGRGLQLLFYSVGIGQISSEVPQNLSASRPQDRQFILSSKKLLLSDSGFYLCAYKQESTETFFGQGTRLTVV.

A word on this clonotype: This may stem from a read error, because a much larger clone lies one nucleotide away. The rearrangement joins TRBV20-1 to TRBJ1-2; TRBD1 might be the D (5 bases). The CDR3 totals 12 residues. From germline, CDR1 is DFQATT and CDR2 SNEGSKA (reference sequence). The DNA for the CDR3 is TGCGGTGCTAAAGGGGATCCGTCTGGCTACACCTTC. Translation: CGAKGDPSGYTF.

The V gene is TRBV2, the J gene TRBJ2-5; 9 nucleotides align to TRBD1. The CDR3 has 15 residues. Trimming at V came to 5 bases and at J to 4 bases, leaving 8 bases not matched to a gene. CDR1 is SNHLY and CDR2 is FYNNEI in the germline V gene. The CDR3 is CASSWTGDEGETQYF. The CDR3 DNA reads as TGTGCCAGCAGTTGGACAGGGGATGAGGGAGAGACCCAGTACTTC.

This clonotype was observed a few times. The chain employs TRBV9 and TRBJ2-7, with D hard to call. The CDR3 length is 13 residues. The V end lost 6 bases, the J end lost 3 bases, and 13 bases lay between the germline ends. Germline CDR1 and CDR2: SGDLS and YYNGEE. The CDR3 region is CASKEYGDYEQYF. The CDR3 DNA reads as TGTGCCAGCAAGGAATACGGAGACTACGAGCAGTACTTC.